This T cell receptor beta chain was obtained from a study of blood T cell repertoires in COVID-19. CDR1 SGHNT and CDR2 YENEEA come from the germline V gene. The CDR3 contains 15 residues. Trimming cost V 2 bases and J 1 base; bases outside gene matches: 1. Source study methods: Reference gene primer amplification gave estimated nucleated cell counts. Clones were sequenced by immunoSEQ multiplex PCR, and TCRdb holds only the in-frame ones, with some missing. V, J and clone size derive from that table, while D and trimming were established from the DNA sequence. The data contain under 200,000 clones, 85% to 90% of them singletons.

The specimen was peripheral blood. This chain links TRBV11-3 with TRBJ2-2, with 7 bases matching TRBD2. This clonotype was sampled from a woman at least 80 years old in a cohort sampled during active or convalescent COVID-19. The CDR3 loop is CASSLLAENTGELFF. In nucleotides, the CDR3 is TGTGCCAGCAGCTTACTAGCGGAGAACACCGGGGAGCTGTTTTTT.